This TCR beta chain originates from a study of blood T cell repertoires in COVID-19. About the study: T cells, B-cell-depleted T cells, or PBMCs provided the cDNA or gDNA that served as material.

Participants, 18 to 89 years old, spanned under 30 US areas. Participant-given clinical history determined each cohort assignment. In the authors' methods: For nucleated cells, counts were estimated from reference gene primer amplification. Libraries were prepared by immunoSEQ multiplex PCR; TCRdb keeps only in-frame clonotypes and omits some of them. D and trimming were read from the DNA, whereas the V and J calls and clone size are those reported in that table. The table records 190,000 or so clones, roughly 82% of them present only once. This CDR3 has 15 residues. Germline-derived CDR1 and CDR2 are KGHSH and LQKENI. V lost 3 bases and J 4 bases, leaving 15 bases between the germline ends.

The gene calls are TRBV18 and TRBJ1-2; maybe TRBD1 (6 bases). This TCR came from a woman aged 25-40 years who had recovered from COVID-19. Sequenced: PBMCs or T cells enriched from blood (not recorded which). The CDR3 coding sequence is TGTGCCAGCTCACCCGACAGGACTCCAGCCTATGGCTACACCTTC. It encodes CASSPDRTPAYGYTF.